The 21 T cell receptor beta chains given below trace back to one sample, sequenced in a study of Ad26.COV2.S vaccination and SARS-CoV-2 variants. This table comes from immunoSEQ multiplex PCR, and its TCRdb copy is limited to in-frame clones, with some not included. The sample lists about 420,000 clones; 88% were seen once. Treatment given: roughly 20 received Ad26.COV2.S at low or high dose, single or two shots; a few received placebo; per-sample allocation not given. Day 63 after the first injection of vaccine or placebo was the sampling time. The source was peripheral blood, collected in a trial of Ad26.COV2.S vaccine versus placebo. The receptors stem from a person between 18 and 59 years old who received the Ad26.COV2.S COVID-19 vaccine or a placebo.

This clone has only one observation. The CDR3 sequence is CASSFAGEGGYTF. CDR3 in DNA: TGTGCCAGCAGTTTCGCAGGCGAAGGGGGCTACACCTTC. The V call is TRBV27, the J call TRBJ1-2; unclear D gene. V shed 3 bases and J shed 8 bases, with 13 bases lying between them. Germline values: CDR1 MNHEY, CDR2 SMNVEV (reference sequence). This CDR3 has 13 amino acids.

The chain is built from TRBV29-1 and TRBJ2-5; D not resolved. Germline V lookup: CDR1 SQVTM, CDR2 ANQGSEA. This CDR3 has 13 amino acids. V was clipped by 0 bases and J by 4 bases, with 9 bases between them. The CDR3 loop is CSVEDLLGETQYF. CDR3 DNA sequence: TGCAGCGTTGAAGACCTCCTGGGAGAGACCCAGTACTTC.

The chain combines TRBV9 with TRBJ1-3; D is possibly TRBD1 (5 bases). CDR1 and CDR2 (germline): SGDLS, YYNGEE. There are 15 residues in the CDR3. Trimming left V 3 bases short and J 0 bases short, with 10 bases between. The chain's CDR3 is CASSAQGFSGNTIYF. The CDR3 DNA sequence: TGTGCCAGCAGCGCGCAGGGCTTCTCTGGAAACACCATATATTTT.

The CDR3 region has the DNA TGTGCCAGCAGTGAGACAGGAGATTCACTTAGCTCCTATAATTCACCCCTCCACTTT. As protein: CASSETGDSLSSYNSPLHF. The gene calls are TRBV2 and TRBJ1-6; a possible D gene is TRBD1 (6 bases). The V gene's germline CDR1 is SNHLY and CDR2 FYNNEI. Trimming shortened V by 3 bases and J by 0 bases, and 18 bases separated the two germline ends. The CDR3 runs to 19 residues.

The chain joins TRBV29-1 to TRBJ2-3; D unresolved. Per the germline V gene, CDR1 is SQVTM and CDR2 is ANQGSEA. The CDR3 spans 13 residues. V was trimmed by 0 bases and J by 2 bases, leaving 6 bases between them. CDR3 nucleotides: TGCAGCGTTGAAGAAAGGGCCACAGATACGCAGTATTTT. Protein: CSVEERATDTQYF.

The rearrangement links TRBV7-9 to TRBJ2-3; D uncertain. Trimming took off 5 bases at V and 0 bases at J, with 21 bases between the two ends. This CDR3 spans 18 amino acids. CDR1 and CDR2 (germline): SEHNR, FQNEAQ (reference sequence). The CDR3 region is CASSQTTINENSTDTQYF. CDR3 sequence (DNA): TGTGCCAGCAGCCAAACTACAATAAATGAGAACAGCACAGATACGCAGTATTTT. Variable domain in full (rest from reference TRBV7-9 and TRBJ2-3): DTGVSQNPRHKITKRGQNVTFRCDPISEHNRLYWYRQTLGQGPEFLTYFQNEAQLEKSRLLSDRFSAERPKGSFSTLEIQRTEQGDSAMYLCASSQTTINENSTDTQYFGPGTRLTVL.

A single count supports this clone. The V gene is TRBV14, the J gene TRBJ2-1; no clear D gene. Between the trimmed V and J ends, which lost 4 bases and 9 bases, there was a span of 16 bases. Per the germline V gene, CDR1 is SGHDN and CDR2 is FVKESK. The CDR3 runs 14 residues. CDR3 region: CASSRLMAHSEQFF. CDR3 sequence (DNA): TGTGCCAGCAGCCGACTCATGGCCCATAGTGAGCAGTTCTTC.

This chain uses TRBV10-3 with TRBJ2-7; possible D gene TRBD1, 6 bases. Looked up from germline, CDR1 is ENHRY and CDR2 is SYGVKD. This CDR3 is 13 amino acids long. V was clipped by 4 bases and J by 2 bases, with 9 bases between them. The CDR3 DNA is TGTGCCATCAGTGGGGACACCACCTACGAGCAGTACTTC. Its protein is CAISGDTTYEQYF.

The chain has TRBV10-1 and TRBJ1-2, with D perhaps matching TRBD1 (5 bases). V was cut by 0 bases and J by 2 bases, with 10 bases left in between. CDR3 length: 15 residues. CDR1 is WNHNN and CDR2 is SYGVQD in the germline V gene (reference sequence). The CDR3 protein is CASSESGGSNYGYTF. Here the CDR3 DNA reads TGCGCCAGCAGTGAGTCGGGGGGGTCGAACTATGGCTACACCTTC.

This chain links TRBV6-5 with TRBJ2-7; 7 nucleotides line up with TRBD1. V dropped 11 bases and J dropped 2; count of bases not matched to a gene: 12. The CDR3 extends over 14 amino acids. Germline CDR1 reads MNHEY; CDR2 reads SVGAGI. The CDR3 nucleotides read TGTGCCTCATCGGACAGGTTGGGGACCTACGAGCAGTACTTC. It translates to CASSDRLGTYEQYF.

The CDR3 coding sequence is TGCGCCAGCAGCACCGCCCGGGTCCTAAATGAAAAACTGTTTTTT. As protein: CASSTARVLNEKLFF. The V gene is TRBV4-3, the J gene TRBJ1-4; no clear D gene. Germline V lookup: CDR1 LGHNA, CDR2 YSLEER. The CDR3 runs 15 residues. The V end lost 5 bases, the J end lost 5 bases, and 15 bases lay between the germline ends.

V usage is TRBV4-1 and J usage is TRBJ2-7; tentatively, D is TRBD2 (5 bases). Trimming removed 1 base at V and 2 bases at J, with 12 bases between. The germline CDR1 and CDR2 sequences are MGHRA and YSYEKL. The CDR3 runs to 15 residues. The CDR3 sequence: CASSQGTEGTYEQYF. In nucleotides, the CDR3 is TGCGCCAGCAGCCAAGGGACTGAGGGCACCTACGAGCAGTACTTC.

A note on this clone: Other nucleotide sequences in the sample specify the same CDR3. The chain joins TRBV7-9 to TRBJ2-7; D gene ambiguous. The CDR3 has 13 amino acids. Germline loops: CDR1 SEHNR, CDR2 FQNEAQ (reference sequence). Trimming shortened V by 5 bases and J by 3 bases, and 11 bases separated the two germline ends. CDR3 sequence: CASSPRGSYEQYF. DNA for the CDR3: TGTGCCAGCAGCCCCCGAGGCAGCTACGAGCAGTACTTC. Variable domain in full (rest from reference TRBV7-9 and TRBJ2-7): DTGVSQNPRHKITKRGQNVTFRCDPISEHNRLYWYRQTLGQGPEFLTYFQNEAQLEKSRLLSDRFSAERPKGSFSTLEIQRTEQGDSAMYLCASSPRGSYEQYFGPGTRLTVT.

On this clone: Within the sample, other DNA sequences also encode this same CDR3. The chain carries TRBV3-1 (or the pseudogene TRBV3-2) and TRBJ2-5; D unresolved. This CDR3 is 13 amino acids long. CDR1 and CDR2 (germline): LGHDT, YNNKEL (reference sequence). Between the trimmed V and J ends, which lost 1 base and 2 bases, there was a span of 5 bases. CDR3: CASSQGLQETQYF. Written as DNA, the CDR3 is TGTGCCAGCAGCCAAGGTCTACAAGAGACCCAGTACTTC.

The chain combines TRBV27 with TRBJ1-2, with TRBD1 identical over 8 bases. The junction had 8 bases not matched to a gene; V was cut back by 6 bases and J by 8 bases. This CDR3 spans 13 amino acids. Germline loops: CDR1 MNHEY, CDR2 SMNVEV (reference sequence). CDR3 bases: TGTGCCAGCAGCTCGGACAGGGTCCGGGGCTACACCTTC. Amino acid sequence: CASSSDRVRGYTF.

The genes are TRBV27 and TRBJ1-1, with a possible D match to TRBD1 (5 bases). The CDR3 contains 13 residues. Germline CDR1 is MNHEY and CDR2 is SMNVEV (reference sequence). V dropped 6 bases and J dropped 4 bases, with 12 bases sitting between them. The CDR3 protein is CASRVGRGTEAFF. The CDR3 nucleotides are TGTGCCAGCAGGGTAGGGAGGGGCACTGAAGCTTTCTTT.

This chain links TRBV27 with TRBJ2-3; D uncertain. From germline, CDR1 is MNHEY and CDR2 SMNVEV (reference sequence). Between the trimmed V and J ends, which lost 4 bases and 6 bases, there was a span of 8 bases. The length of the CDR3 is 12 residues. The CDR3 bases are TGTGCCAGCAGTTCCGGCGTTGATACGCAGTATTTT. Protein product: CASSSGVDTQYF.

The chain uses TRBV18 and TRBJ2-1, with 7 nucleotides matching TRBD1. In germline, CDR1 is KGHSH, CDR2 LQKENI. With 5 bases clipped from V and 4 bases from J, the junction kept 8 bases outside the gene matches. CDR3 length equals 15 residues. Written as DNA, the CDR3 is TGTGCCAGCTCAACCCGGGACAGAACGTACAATGAGCAGTTCTTC. Its translation is CASSTRDRTYNEQFF.

This clone was seen just once. This chain connects TRBV6-4 to TRBJ2-3, with TRBD2 matching over 10 bases. The CDR3 runs to 15 residues. The germline CDR1 and CDR2 sequences are MRHNA and SNTAGT. V dropped 5 bases and J dropped 6; count of bases not matched to a gene: 8. The CDR3 loop reads CASSRSGGAYDTQYF. In DNA form, the CDR3 reads TGTGCCAGCAGTAGGAGCGGGGGGGCCTACGATACGCAGTATTTT.

This rearrangement joins TRBV7-8 to TRBJ1-2; weak D call: TRBD1 (6 bases). Germline loops: CDR1 SGHVS, CDR2 FQNEAQ. The V end was cut by 4 bases, the J end by 8 bases, with 17 bases between. CDR3 size: 14 residues. The DNA of the CDR3 is TGTGCCAGCAGCTCCCCGTCCAGGGGACGAGGCTACACCTTC. It translates to CASSSPSRGRGYTF. Together with reference TRBV7-8 and TRBJ1-2, the CDR3 gives the full variable domain: GAGVSQSPRYKVAKRGQDVALRCDPISGHVSLFWYQQALGQGPEFLTYFQNEAQLDKSGLPSDRFFAERPEGSVSTLKIQRTQQEDSAVYLCASSSPSRGRGYTFGSGTRLTVV.

The chain has TRBV7-2 and TRBJ2-5; D gene uncertain. V gave up 1 base and J gave up 7 bases, with 13 bases separating them. CDR3 length: 14 residues. CDR1 is SGHTA and CDR2 is FQGNSA in the germline V gene. The CDR3 DNA reads as TGTGCCAGCAGCTTAGTTCTTTCCTCTGGGACCCAGTACTTC. This codes for CASSLVLSSGTQYF.